The clone carrying this T cell receptor (beta chain) was detected a few times. As yet, its antigen is unknown. The data belong to a study of beta chain features in type 1 diabetes. The authors reverse transcribed all of the isolated RNA, so sequencing captured expressed TCRB transcripts. Only in-frame clones appear in the TCRdb table, and some are missing; sequencing was by immunoSEQ multiplex PCR. The sample includes 550,000 to 850,000 clones, around 15% of them seen just once. Germline V lookup: CDR1 SGDLS, CDR2 YYNGEE. The CDR3 consists of 16 residues. Trimming cost V 3 bases and J 5 bases; bases outside gene matches: 11. Study outcomes and limitations: Shortening of TCRB CDR3s, moderate but significant, appeared in all four CD4+ subsets of Type 1 diabetes patients.

The receptor comes from a man between 18 and 29 years old with type 1 diabetes. V and J are TRBV9 and TRBJ2-5; 9 bases fit TRBD2. Sequences were obtained from naive CD4+ T cells from blood. The CDR3 sequence is CASSEGVLAGRETQYF. CDR3 bases: TGTGCCAGCAGCGAGGGGGTACTAGCGGGTAGGGAGACCCAGTACTTC.